This T cell receptor (beta chain) was sequenced for a study of T cells after yellow fever vaccination. The germline V gene has CDR1 MNHNY and CDR2 SVGAGI (reference sequence). Losses at the gene ends were 9 bases for V and 2 bases for J; bases not matched to a gene: 4. The CDR3 has 13 amino acids. TCRdb re-called the 5' RACE reads with MiXCR, one entry per CDR3 protein. The sample lists about 300,000 distinct CDR3 sequences; less than 9.5% were seen once. The clonotype originates from a man between 18 and 29 years old who received the YFV17D yellow fever vaccine. The material was CD4+ T cells sorted from PBMCs, obtained 5 days after the yellow fever booster vaccination. V usage is TRBV6-6 and J usage is TRBJ2-1; 7 positions match TRBD1. CDR3 loop: CASRTGTYNEQFF. Here the CDR3 DNA reads TGTGCCAGTCGGACAGGTACCTACAATGAGCAGTTCTTC.